This TCR beta chain is from a study of T cells after posttransplantation cyclophosphamide. Overall study findings and caveats: Donor-recipient repertoire similarity was low at 1-2 months, rising over year one. TRB clonality was highly associated with recipient CMV seropositivity and reactivation. Skin or GI-infiltrating T cells shared few TRB sequences with blood.

The protocol was immunoSEQ multiplex PCR, while the TCRdb copy is restricted to in-frame clones and leaves out a portion. Recorded here are approximately 15,000 clones, none singletons. This clone was detected many times. The antigen is unknown. Busulfan-fludarabine conditioning, marrow transplant, and cyclophosphamide on days +3 and +4 were administered. V shed 8 bases, J shed 3 bases, and the junction held 9 bases outside the gene matches. The CDR3 runs to 14 residues. The germline gives CDR1 MNHNY, CDR2 SVGAGI (reference sequence). The TCR was taken from a female patient aged 25-40 years who received an allogeneic stem cell transplant from a related donor, was CMV-positive, and had no GVHD. A share of the T cells may be of graft donor origin. The chain uses TRBV6-6 and TRBJ2-7; 8 bases align to TRBD2. This specimen was PBMCs, taken after allogeneic stem cell transplant with posttransplant cyclophosphamide. CDR3 coding DNA: TGTGCCAGCTTCAACGGGAGGGGCGGCTACGAGCAGTACTTC. This codes for CASFNGRGGYEQYF.